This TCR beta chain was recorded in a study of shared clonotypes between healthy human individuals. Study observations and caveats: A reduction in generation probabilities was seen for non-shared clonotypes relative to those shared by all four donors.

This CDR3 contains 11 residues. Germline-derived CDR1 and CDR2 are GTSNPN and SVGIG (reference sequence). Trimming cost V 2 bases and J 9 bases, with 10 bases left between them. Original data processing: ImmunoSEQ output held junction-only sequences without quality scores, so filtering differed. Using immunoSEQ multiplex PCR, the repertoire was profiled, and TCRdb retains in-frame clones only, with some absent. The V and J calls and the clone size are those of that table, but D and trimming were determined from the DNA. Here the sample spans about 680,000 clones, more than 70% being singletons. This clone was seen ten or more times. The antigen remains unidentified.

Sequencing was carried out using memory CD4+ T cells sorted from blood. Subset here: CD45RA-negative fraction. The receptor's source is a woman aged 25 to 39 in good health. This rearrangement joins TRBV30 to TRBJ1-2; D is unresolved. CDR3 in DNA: TGTGCCTGGAGTTCTTCCGGGAGCTACACCTTC. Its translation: CAWSSSGSYTF. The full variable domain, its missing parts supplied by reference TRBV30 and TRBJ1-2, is SQTIHQWPATLVQPVGSPLSLECTVEGTSNPNLYWYRQAAGRGLQLLFYSVGIGQISSEVPQNLSASRPQDRQFILSSKKLLLSDSGFYLCAWSSSGSYTFGSGTRLTVV.